This section outlines one TCR beta chain sequence together with its context. Method: immunoSEQ multiplex PCR; TCRdb's copy keeps in-frame clones and lacks some. The table has about 330,000 clones, more than 75% seen once. The trim removed 5 bases at V and 2 bases at J, leaving 7 bases unmatched. CDR3 length: 15 residues. Germline values: CDR1 LNHDA, CDR2 SQIVND (reference sequence). Assignment of participants to cohorts was predicated upon participant-reported clinical history. In Cohort 3, a recovered donor had either two negative PCRs, clearance, or symptom resolution. These data are taken from a study of blood T cell repertoires in COVID-19. Background on the study: Acute-phase and convalescent COVID-19 samples originated in the United States, Italy and Spain.

Sequenced: PBMCs or T cells enriched from blood (not recorded which). The chain is built from TRBV19 and TRBJ2-7, with 9 bases lining up with TRBD2. The receptor was derived from a woman between 18 and 30 years old who had recovered from COVID-19. DNA for the CDR3: TGTGCCAGTAGTGGTAGCGGGGGAGTCCCCTACGAGCAGTACTTC. Encoded protein: CASSGSGGVPYEQYF.